The 22 T cell receptor beta chains below come from one sample, sequenced in a study of type 1 and type 2 diabetes patients. The PCR template was genomic DNA. A primer set of 30 forward and 13 reverse primers amplified the CDR3. TCRdb itself ran the multiplex PCR reads through MiXCR, one entry per CDR3 protein. Of approximately 260,000 distinct CDR3 sequences detected, roughly 50% appear once; the ten largest clones hold approximately 15%. Sequences were obtained from peripheral blood mononuclear cells (PBMCs). The receptors here all came from a man in his late teens or twenties with type 2 diabetes.

The chain has TRBV30 and TRBJ1-2; 7 positions agree with TRBD1. CDR1 is GTSNPN, CDR2 SVGIG, per germline (reference sequence). The CDR3 length is 15 residues. With 4 bases clipped from V and 4 bases from J, the junction kept 12 bases outside the gene matches. CDR3 bases: TGTGCCTGGACTCCCCCAGACAGGGTTGGCTATGGCTACACCTTC. Amino acid sequence: CAWTPPDRVGYGYTF.

The chain links TRBV29-1 to TRBJ1-1, with 8 bases aligning to TRBD1. Germline CDR1 and CDR2: SQVTM and ANQGSEA. CDR3 length equals 14 residues. With 6 bases clipped from V and 4 bases from J, the junction kept 10 bases outside the gene matches. CDR3 coding DNA: TGCAGCGTAAACAGGGGGGCGAGGAGCACTGAAGCTTTCTTT. It encodes CSVNRGARSTEAFF.

The table lists this clonotype with a few counts. The V gene is TRBV7-3, the J gene TRBJ2-2; D is undetermined. The CDR3 loop spans 15 amino acids. V shed 6 bases and J shed 1 base, with 12 bases lying between them. The germline V gene has CDR1 SGHTA and CDR2 FQGTGA. CDR3 DNA: TGTGCCAGCAGGTTGTATTCGGGGAACACCGGGGAGCTGTTTTTT. Protein sequence: CASRLYSGNTGELFF.

J is TRBJ2-1 and V is TRBV5-1, with no clear D. Trimming removed 6 bases at V and 0 bases at J, with 19 bases between. CDR3 length equals 17 residues. CDR1 is SGHRS, CDR2 YFSETQ, per germline. CDR3 sequence reads: CASTGSAAPLSYNEQFF. As DNA, the CDR3 is TGCGCCAGCACCGGATCCGCCGCCCCCCTCTCCTACAATGAGCAGTTCTTC.

This clonotype was seen more than once but under ten times. CDR3 DNA: TGCAGTGCTAGAGGCGGAACCTACGAGCAGTACTTC. Protein product: CSARGGTYEQYF. The rearrangement links TRBV20-1 to TRBJ2-7; D gene unclear. V lost 1 base and J lost 2, with 6 bases in between. Germline CDR1 and CDR2: DFQATT and SNEGSKA (reference sequence). This CDR3 spans 12 amino acids.

The CDR3 loop is CASMDRIDEKLFF. For the CDR3, the DNA is TGTGCCAGCATGGATCGGATAGATGAAAAACTGTTTTTT. V is TRBV28 and J is TRBJ1-4; D not certain. Trimming shortened V by 7 bases and J by 6 bases, and 12 bases separated the two germline ends. Germline V gene sequence: CDR1 MDHEN, CDR2 SYDVKM. CDR3 length: 13 residues.

V usage is TRBV19 and J usage is TRBJ1-2; D is possibly TRBD1 (6 bases). Germline V gene lookup returns CDR1 LNHDA and CDR2 SQIVND (reference sequence). The CDR3 runs 15 residues. The V end lost 2 bases, the J end lost 3 bases, and 13 bases lay between the germline ends. The CDR3 DNA is TGTGCCAGTAGTATACCTTATTCAGGGGACTATGGCTACACCTTC. Translation: CASSIPYSGDYGYTF.

This clonotype was picked up many times. The chain recombines TRBV30 with TRBJ1-2, with D tentatively TRBD1 (6 bases). Germline values: CDR1 GTSNPN, CDR2 SVGIG (reference sequence). The CDR3 has 14 residues. V was clipped by 0 bases and J by 2 bases, with 10 bases between them. CDR3 DNA: TGTGCCTGGAGTGTGTCGAGGGGGAACTATGGCTACACCTTC. Protein: CAWSVSRGNYGYTF.

The chain has TRBV18 and TRBJ2-1; D perhaps matches TRBD2 (6 bases). The CDR3 has 15 residues. Deletions cut 6 bases from V and 1 base from J, with 13 bases between. Germline values: CDR1 KGHSH, CDR2 LQKENI. In nucleotides, the CDR3 is TGTGCCAGCTCGTTGGGACTTTATTCCTACAATGAGCAGTTCTTC. It encodes CASSLGLYSYNEQFF.

The rearrangement uses TRBV13 and TRBJ2-1, with TRBD1 matching 8 bases. The V and J ends lost 2 bases and 4 bases, in that order; junction bases with no gene match: 1. CDR1 and CDR2 from the germline V gene are PRHDT and FYEKMQ (reference sequence). The CDR3 loop spans 14 amino acids. The CDR3 coding sequence is TGTGCCAGCAGCTTACAGGGGGCGTACAATGAGCAGTTCTTC. Translating gives CASSLQGAYNEQFF.

CDR3 coding DNA: TGTGCCAGCAGTTTTCACCTCTATGGCTACACCTTC. Its translation: CASSFHLYGYTF. This rearrangement joins TRBV25-1 to TRBJ1-2; D is undetermined. Trimming removed 5 bases from V and 4 bases from J, with 8 bases in between. CDR3 length: 12 residues. CDR1 is MGHDK, CDR2 SYGVNS, per germline.

The rearrangement links TRBV2 to TRBJ2-4; 11 bases agree with TRBD2. This CDR3 is 16 amino acids long. V shed 6 bases, J shed 1 base, and the junction held 5 bases outside the gene matches. Per the germline V gene, CDR1 is SNHLY and CDR2 is FYNNEI. This CDR3 reads CASRPIAGGAKNIQYF. In DNA form, the CDR3 reads TGTGCCAGCAGACCAATAGCGGGGGGGGCCAAAAACATTCAGTACTTC.

This clonotype was counted ten times or more. CDR3 nucleotide sequence: TGTGCCAGCAGTGAAGGGGGCGGGAGGTCCTACGAGCAGTACTTC. Translated, it gives CASSEGGGRSYEQYF. The chain carries TRBV6-1 and TRBJ2-7; 8 bases agree with TRBD2. V shed 1 base and J 1 base; nucleotides not matched to a gene: 3. This CDR3 has 15 residues. Germline CDR1 MNHNS, CDR2 SASEGT.

This clonotype turned up a few times. V usage is TRBV10-2 and J usage is TRBJ2-7; D might be TRBD1 or TRBD2, each matching 6 bases. This CDR3 has 13 amino acids. Trimming cost V 5 bases and J 3 bases, with 11 bases left between them. CDR1 and CDR2 (germline): WSHSY, SAAADI. CDR3 coding DNA: TGCGCCAGCAGTCGAGGGGGACTCTACGAGCAGTACTTC. This sequence encodes CASSRGGLYEQYF.

This clonotype was seen only a few times. The V call is TRBV20-1, the J call TRBJ2-2, with TRBD1 matching 9 bases. Germline CDR1 DFQATT, CDR2 SNEGSKA (reference sequence). The V gene end was trimmed by 3 bases and the J gene end by 1 base; junction bases not matched to a gene: 3. The CDR3 length is 15 residues. The CDR3 region is CSARRDRVNTGELFF. The CDR3 coding sequence is TGCAGTGCTAGGAGGGACAGGGTGAACACCGGGGAGCTGTTTTTT.

This clonotype was recorded a few times. This chain links TRBV19 with TRBJ1-2; no clear D. Trimming stripped 4 bases from V and 2 bases from J, with 5 bases between. Germline values: CDR1 LNHDA, CDR2 SQIVND (reference sequence). The CDR3 covers 12 residues. The CDR3 is CASSRNNYGYTF. The CDR3 region has the DNA TGTGCCAGTAGTAGGAACAACTATGGCTACACCTTC.

This clonotype was seen at least ten times. The chain carries TRBV25-1 and TRBJ1-2; no clear D gene. V lost 7 bases and J lost 8, with 8 bases in between. The CDR3 sequence is 10 residues long. Germline values: CDR1 MGHDK, CDR2 SYGVNS. CDR3 protein: CASKGNGYTF. In DNA form, the CDR3 reads TGTGCCAGCAAAGGGAACGGCTACACCTTC.

CDR3 loop: CASSLLTGGMNTEAFF. CDR3 nucleotide sequence: TGTGCCAGCAGTTTGCTTACAGGGGGTATGAACACTGAAGCTTTCTTT. The V and J genes are TRBV28 and TRBJ1-1, with 8 bases fitting TRBD1. The CDR3 is 16 amino acids. J lost 0 bases, V lost 3 bases, and 6 bases had no gene match. Germline lookup yields CDR1 MDHEN and CDR2 SYDVKM.

The chain combines TRBV11-2 with TRBJ2-1; D may be TRBD1 (6 bases). The CDR3 is 15 residues long. The V and J ends lost 7 bases and 3 bases respectively, with 16 bases between them. CDR1 is SGHAT and CDR2 is FQNNGV in the germline V gene. CDR3 protein: CASNLAGVIYNEQFF. For the CDR3, the DNA is TGTGCCAGCAACTTGGCAGGGGTAATCTACAATGAGCAGTTCTTC.

V gene TRBV30 combines with J gene TRBJ2-3; TRBD1 agrees at 8 bases. V gave up 0 bases and J gave up 2 bases; unmatched junction bases: 4. The germline V gene encodes CDR1 GTSNPN and CDR2 SVGIG (reference sequence). This CDR3 region has 15 residues. DNA of the CDR3: TGTGCCTGGAGTGTACAGGGGGACGACACAGATACGCAGTATTTT. It codes for CAWSVQGDDTDTQYF. Full variable domain (rest looked up from reference TRBV30 and TRBJ2-3): SQTIHQWPATLVQPVGSPLSLECTVEGTSNPNLYWYRQAAGRGLQLLFYSVGIGQISSEVPQNLSASRPQDRQFILSSKKLLLSDSGFYLCAWSVQGDDTDTQYFGPGTRLTVL.

The chain links TRBV9 to TRBJ2-3; the D is unclear. Germline CDR1 SGDLS, CDR2 YYNGEE. This CDR3 is 15 amino acids long. V lost 0 bases, J lost 4 bases, and 12 bases lay in between. The DNA for the CDR3 is TGTGCCAGCAGCGTAGGCAGGAGTTCAGCAGATACGCAGTATTTT. Translating gives CASSVGRSSADTQYF.

CDR3 DNA sequence: TGTGCCAGTATTAGGGGGACCGGGAGAGCACCTGAAGCTTTCTTT. It translates to CASIRGTGRAPEAFF. The chain recombines TRBV19 with TRBJ1-1; weak D call: TRBD1 (6 bases). V was clipped by 7 bases and J by 6 bases, with 21 bases between them. There are 15 residues in the CDR3. The germline CDR1 and CDR2 sequences are LNHDA and SQIVND (reference sequence).